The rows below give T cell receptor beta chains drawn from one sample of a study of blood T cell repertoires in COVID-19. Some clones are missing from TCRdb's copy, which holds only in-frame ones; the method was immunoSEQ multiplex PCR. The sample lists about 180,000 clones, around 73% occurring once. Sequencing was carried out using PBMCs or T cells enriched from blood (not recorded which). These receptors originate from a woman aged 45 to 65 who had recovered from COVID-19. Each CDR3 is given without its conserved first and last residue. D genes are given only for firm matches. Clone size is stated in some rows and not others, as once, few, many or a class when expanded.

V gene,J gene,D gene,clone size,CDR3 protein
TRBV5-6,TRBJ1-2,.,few,ASSFEPSRTNYGYT
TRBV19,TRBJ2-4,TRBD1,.,ASSGQGAAKNIQY
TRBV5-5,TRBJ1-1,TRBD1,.,ASSRGTGVAAF
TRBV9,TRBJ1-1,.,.,ASSVSGVGRGSEAF
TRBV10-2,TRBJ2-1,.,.,ASSEGQNYNEQF
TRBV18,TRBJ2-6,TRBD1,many,ASSGQARSGANVLT
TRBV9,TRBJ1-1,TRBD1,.,ASSEIGQGWSGAF
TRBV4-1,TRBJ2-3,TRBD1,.,ASSPQQGAPPDTQY
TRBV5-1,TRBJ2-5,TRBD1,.,ASSLGTGQETQY
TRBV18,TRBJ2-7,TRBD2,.,ASSPPGSLAGEDEQY
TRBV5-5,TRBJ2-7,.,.,ASSLVNRDYEQY
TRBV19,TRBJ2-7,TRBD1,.,ATSTGGSYEQY
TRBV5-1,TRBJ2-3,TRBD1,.,ASSLSGQGPDTQY
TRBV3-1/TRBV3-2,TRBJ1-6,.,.,ASSPHRNNSPLH
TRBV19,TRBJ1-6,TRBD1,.,ASSPDRTNSPLH
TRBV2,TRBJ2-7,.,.,ASRQNSGSYEQY
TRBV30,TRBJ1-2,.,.,AWRLVEQVGRYT
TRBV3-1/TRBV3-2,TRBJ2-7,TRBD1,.,ASSLQDRGLYEQY
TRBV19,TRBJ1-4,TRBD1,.,ASSTLSRDRLR
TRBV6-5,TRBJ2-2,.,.,ASSYQFANTGELF
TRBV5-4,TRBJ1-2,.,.,ASSHENNINYGYT
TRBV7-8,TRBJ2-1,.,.,ASSRLSSGTGRRNEQF
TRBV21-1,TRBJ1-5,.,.,ASSKCLREEGNQPQH
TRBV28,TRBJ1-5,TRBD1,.,ASSTGQGYDQPQH
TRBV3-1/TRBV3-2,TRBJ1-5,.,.,ASSLASNQPQH
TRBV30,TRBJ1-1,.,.,AWSWGRGWTTEAF
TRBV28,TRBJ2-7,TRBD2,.,ASSLSRGSSGTYEQY
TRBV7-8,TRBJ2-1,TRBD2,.,ASSWGLAGSEQF
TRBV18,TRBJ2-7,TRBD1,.,ASSPDRASSYEQY
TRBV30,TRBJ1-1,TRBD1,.,AWSVGTVNTEAF
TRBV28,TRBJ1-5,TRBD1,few,ASALGQGADQPQH
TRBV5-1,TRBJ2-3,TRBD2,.,ASSGWTSGTSTDTQY
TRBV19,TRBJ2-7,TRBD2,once,ASSSFGGEYEQY
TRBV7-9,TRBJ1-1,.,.,ASSLRGGGGTEAF
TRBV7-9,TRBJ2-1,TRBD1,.,ASSLGTGRYNEQF
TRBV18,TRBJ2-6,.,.,ASSPRFSAGVPSGANVLT
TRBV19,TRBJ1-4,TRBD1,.,ASTGQANEKLF
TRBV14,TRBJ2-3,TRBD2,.,ASSPRPGLAGYTDTQY
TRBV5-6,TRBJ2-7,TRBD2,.,ASRASGRGDSYEQY
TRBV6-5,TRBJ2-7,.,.,ASSYGQGRHEQY